A single sample gave rise to the 16 T cell receptor beta chains below, sequenced in a study of cytomegalovirus exposure and HLA in healthy donors. In the PCR, 60 Vbeta and 13 Jbeta primers were used. Sequencing used immunoSEQ multiplex PCR; TCRdb keeps in-frame clones, though not all of them. Among more than 100,000 clones, around 72% were seen once, and the ten largest hold 6.5% to 9%. Material for sequencing was PBMCs. The receptor source for this set is a woman in her thirties or forties in good health and CMV-seropositive.

This clone showed up just a few times. The chain employs TRBV7-9 and TRBJ2-7; TRBD1 is a possible D gene (5 bases). Trimming stripped 4 bases from V and 2 bases from J, with 12 bases between. From germline, CDR1 is SEHNR and CDR2 FQNEAQ (reference sequence). CDR3 length equals 14 residues. The CDR3 sequence: CASSSTARTYEQYF. The CDR3 nucleotides are TGTGCCAGCAGCTCGACAGCCAGAACCTACGAGCAGTACTTC.

This clone occurred once. V is TRBV5-6 and J is TRBJ2-5; 7 bases match TRBD1. The CDR3 length is 13 residues. Looked up from germline, CDR1 is SGHDT and CDR2 is YYEEEE. V lost 7 bases to trimming and J lost 4 bases; unmatched junction nucleotides: 7. The CDR3 loop reads CASSGGYGETQYF. The CDR3 coding sequence is TGTGCCAGCTCAGGGGGATATGGAGAGACCCAGTACTTC. The full variable domain, in which reference TRBV5-6 and TRBJ2-5 provide the parts outside the CDR3, is DAGVTQSPTHLIKTRGQQVTLRCSPKSGHDTVSWYQQALGQGPQFIFQYYEEEERQRGNFPDRFSGHQFPNYSSELNVNALLLGDSALYLCASSGGYGETQYFGPGTRLLVL.

This chain joins TRBV28 and TRBJ1-2, with D maybe TRBD1 (6 bases). The V end lost 7 bases, the J end lost 2 bases, and 17 bases lay between the germline ends. Germline CDR1 and CDR2: MDHEN and SYDVKM. CDR3 length: 15 amino acids. The CDR3 is CASTTGGTRNYGYTF. As DNA, the CDR3 is TGTGCCAGCACCACTGGGGGCACGAGAAACTATGGCTACACCTTC.

V is TRBV5-6 and J is TRBJ2-5; the D gene is possibly TRBD2 (6 bases). The ends were cut back, 3 bases at V and 3 bases at J, with 15 bases in the middle. This CDR3 has 15 amino acids. The V gene's germline CDR1 is SGHDT and CDR2 YYEEEE. DNA of the CDR3: TGTGCCAGCAGCTCCGGGGGAAATAGAAAAGAGACCCAGTACTTC. This codes for CASSSGGNRKETQYF. The full variable domain, in which reference TRBV5-6 and TRBJ2-5 provide the parts outside the CDR3, is DAGVTQSPTHLIKTRGQQVTLRCSPKSGHDTVSWYQQALGQGPQFIFQYYEEEERQRGNFPDRFSGHQFPNYSSELNVNALLLGDSALYLCASSSGGNRKETQYFGPGTRLLVL.

The chain employs TRBV2 and TRBJ1-1; D is undetermined. The CDR3 spans 12 residues. Germline CDR1 and CDR2: SNHLY and FYNNEI. The V gene lost 5 bases and the J gene lost 0 bases, with 4 bases spanning the gap. The CDR3 sequence is CASSSMNTEAFF. The CDR3 nucleotides read TGTGCCAGCAGTTCTATGAACACTGAAGCTTTCTTT.

To note about this clone: The same CDR3 can be traced to other DNA sequences in this sample. This chain connects TRBV2 to TRBJ1-1; D ambiguous. V gave up 1 base and J gave up 0 bases, with 6 bases separating them. This CDR3 contains 14 residues. Germline lookup yields CDR1 SNHLY and CDR2 FYNNEI. In DNA form, the CDR3 reads TGTGCCAGCAGTGAAGGGCGGCTGAACACTGAAGCTTTCTTT. It codes for CASSEGRLNTEAFF.

This rearrangement joins TRBV9 to TRBJ2-6; D gene uncertain. The CDR3 consists of 14 residues. Germline CDR1 SGDLS, CDR2 YYNGEE. V shed 3 bases and J shed 4 bases, with 8 bases lying between them. The CDR3 sequence: CASSAILGANVLTF. In DNA, the CDR3 is TGTGCCAGCAGCGCTATCCTCGGGGCCAACGTCCTGACTTTC. Filled out from reference TRBV9 and TRBJ2-6, the complete variable domain reads DSGVTQTPKHLITATGQRVTLRCSPRSGDLSVYWYQQSLDQGLQFLIQYYNGEERAKGNILERFSAQQFPDLHSELNLSSLELGDSALYFCASSAILGANVLTFGAGSRLTVL.

The sample holds a few counts of this clone. V usage is TRBV27 and J usage is TRBJ1-2; D might be TRBD1 (5 bases). Germline loops: CDR1 MNHEY, CDR2 SMNVEV (reference sequence). The CDR3 length is 13 residues. With 3 bases removed from V and 8 bases from J, the gap between germline ends came to 13 bases. This CDR3 is CASSFRRDGGYTF. The CDR3 bases are TGTGCCAGCAGTTTCCGCAGGGATGGCGGCTACACCTTC.

The chain is built from TRBV20-1 and TRBJ2-5; the match to TRBD1 covers 7 bases. The CDR3 length is 11 residues. V lost 6 bases, J lost 5 bases, and 3 bases stayed unmatched. Germline V gene lookup returns CDR1 DFQATT and CDR2 SNEGSKA (reference sequence). The chain's CDR3 is CSAVTGETQYF. CDR3 sequence (DNA): TGCAGTGCCGTGACAGGGGAGACCCAGTACTTC.

This chain uses TRBV25-1 with TRBJ2-3; TRBD1 agrees at 9 bases. Germline-derived CDR1 and CDR2 are MGHDK and SYGVNS. The CDR3 is 17 residues long. Trimming took 5 bases from V and 0 from J; bases not matched to a gene: 9. The CDR3 protein is CASSPGQGIISTDTQYF. For the CDR3, the DNA is TGTGCCAGCAGTCCGGGACAGGGCATTATTAGCACAGATACGCAGTATTTT.

This clone was counted between two and nine times. The rearrangement links TRBV7-9 to TRBJ2-1; perhaps TRBD1 as D (5 bases). Trimming cost V 1 base and J 10 bases, with 14 bases left between them. CDR3 size: 14 residues. In germline, CDR1 is SEHNR, CDR2 FQNEAQ (reference sequence). CDR3 sequence: CASSLGIGEGEQFF. CDR3 nucleotide sequence: TGTGCCAGCAGCTTAGGGATAGGGGAAGGCGAGCAGTTCTTC. Supplemented by reference TRBV7-9 and TRBJ2-1, the full variable domain reads DTGVSQNPRHKITKRGQNVTFRCDPISEHNRLYWYRQTLGQGPEFLTYFQNEAQLEKSRLLSDRFSAERPKGSFSTLEIQRTEQGDSAMYLCASSLGIGEGEQFFGPGTRLTVL.

The rearrangement links TRBV18 to TRBJ2-2; 7 bases map to TRBD1. CDR3 length equals 14 residues. The J segment lost 3 bases and the V segment lost 6 bases, leaving 4 bases of the junction unmatched. The germline CDR1 and CDR2 sequences are KGHSH and LQKENI. This CDR3 reads CASSSGTDTGELFF. CDR3 DNA sequence: TGTGCCAGCTCCTCCGGGACAGACACCGGGGAGCTGTTTTTT.

The chain carries TRBV5-1 and TRBJ1-1; D not resolved. The germline V gene has CDR1 SGHRS and CDR2 YFSETQ. The V gene lost 4 bases and the J gene lost 5 bases, with 21 bases spanning the gap. The CDR3 is 16 residues long. The CDR3 loop reads CASSQRNAGEKTEAFF. The CDR3, as DNA: TGCGCCAGCAGCCAACGGAACGCCGGGGAGAAGACTGAAGCTTTCTTT. The whole variable domain, remainder taken from reference TRBV5-1 and TRBJ1-1, is KAGVTQTPRYLIKTRGQQVTLSCSPISGHRSVSWYQQTPGQGLQFLFEYFSETQRNKGNFPGRFSGRQFSNSRSEMNVSTLELGDSALYLCASSQRNAGEKTEAFFGQGTRLTVV.

The table lists this clone with a few counts. The chain has TRBV11-2 and TRBJ1-2; 11 nucleotides align to TRBD1. The junction had 12 bases not matched to a gene; V was cut back by 5 bases and J by 7 bases. The CDR3 extends over 16 amino acids. Germline CDR1 SGHAT, CDR2 FQNNGV. The CDR3: CASSGTGGFYFSGYTF. CDR3 DNA: TGTGCCAGCAGCGGGACAGGGGGGTTCTATTTCTCTGGCTACACCTTC.

The CDR3 DNA reads TGTGCCACCCAGGGGGCCGTTACTCAGCCCCAGCATTTT. Translation gives CATQGAVTQPQHF. This chain uses TRBV19 with TRBJ1-5, with 8 bases aligning to TRBD1. CDR3 length equals 13 residues. Germline V gene data show CDR1 as LNHDA and CDR2 as SQIVND (reference sequence). V was pared by 10 bases and J by 6 bases, with 8 bases of the junction left unmatched.

Here the CDR3 reads CASSRSMTGWDENTEAFF. The CDR3 DNA is TGCGCCAGCAGCCGCTCAATGACAGGGTGGGACGAGAACACTGAAGCTTTCTTT. The gene calls are TRBV4-3 and TRBJ1-1; 7 nucleotides match TRBD1. J was trimmed by 1 base and V by 4 bases; bases with no gene match: 15. Looked up from germline, CDR1 is LGHNA and CDR2 is YSLEER. The CDR3 loop spans 18 amino acids.